This T cell receptor beta chain comes out of a study of blood T cell repertoires in COVID-19. The CDR3 consists of 12 residues. CDR1 and CDR2 from the germline V gene are MNHEY and SMNVEV (reference sequence). Deletions cut 3 bases from V and 6 bases from J, with 6 bases between. On this clone itself: The same CDR3 can be traced to other DNA sequences in this sample.

Using immunoSEQ multiplex PCR, the repertoire was profiled, and TCRdb retains in-frame clones only, with some absent. The sample carries 280,000 or so clones, around 86% recorded once. What was sequenced was peripheral blood. This TCR was sampled from a human donor in a cohort sampled during active COVID-19. The V gene is TRBV27, the J gene TRBJ1-5; D gene ambiguous. The CDR3 nucleotides read TGTGCCAGCAGTTTTTCAGGTCAGCCCCAGCATTTT. It specifies CASSFSGQPQHF.